This T cell receptor (beta chain) was obtained from a study of T cells after yellow fever vaccination. General study findings and limits: Relatively few clonotypes were ones that appeared in both CD4 and CD8 compartments.

5'RACE template switching produced TCR cDNA carrying a universal primer site and UMIs. TCRdb re-derived calls from the 5' RACE reads in MiXCR, one entry per CDR3 protein. The sample shows approximately 550,000 distinct CDR3 sequences, 15% to 20% of them seen only once. This clonotype was seen repeatedly, ten times or more. Its antigen is not known. Per germline, CDR1 DFQATT and CDR2 SNEGSKA (reference sequence). There are 14 residues in the CDR3. With 1 base removed from V and 0 bases from J, the gap between germline ends came to 10 bases. The chain joins TRBV20-1 to TRBJ2-7, with D perhaps matching TRBD2 (5 bases). This sequence was found in a man aged 30 to 39 who received the YFV17D yellow fever vaccine. The material sequenced was PBMCs, taken 15 days after the yellow fever booster vaccination. CDR3 bases: TGCAGTGCTAGAGGCGGGTACAGCTCCTACGAGCAGTACTTC. Amino acid sequence: CSARGGYSSYEQYF.